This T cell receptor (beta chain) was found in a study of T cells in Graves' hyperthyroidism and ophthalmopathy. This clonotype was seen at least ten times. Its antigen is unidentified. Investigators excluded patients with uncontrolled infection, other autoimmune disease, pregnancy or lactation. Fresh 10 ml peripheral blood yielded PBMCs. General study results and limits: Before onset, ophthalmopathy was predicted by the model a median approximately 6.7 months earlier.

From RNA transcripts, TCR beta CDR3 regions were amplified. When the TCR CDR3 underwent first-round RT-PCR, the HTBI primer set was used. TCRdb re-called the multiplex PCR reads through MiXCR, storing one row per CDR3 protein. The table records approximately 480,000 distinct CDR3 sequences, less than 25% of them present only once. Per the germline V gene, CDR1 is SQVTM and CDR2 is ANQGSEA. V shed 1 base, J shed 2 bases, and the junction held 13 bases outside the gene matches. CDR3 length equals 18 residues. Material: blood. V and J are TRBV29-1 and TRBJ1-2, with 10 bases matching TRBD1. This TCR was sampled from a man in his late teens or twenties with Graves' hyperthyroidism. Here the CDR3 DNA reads TGCAGCGTTGAAGCCGAACTTCCCGGGACAGGGGTGAACTATGGCTACACCTTC. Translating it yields CSVEAELPGTGVNYGYTF.